One sample yielded the 27 T cell receptor beta chains listed below, sequenced in a study of cytomegalovirus exposure and HLA in healthy donors. PCR involved 60 Vbeta and 13 Jbeta primers. The repertoire was sequenced with immunoSEQ multiplex PCR; TCRdb's copy has only in-frame clones and lacks some. The sample lists 80,000 to 100,000 clones, around 77% occurring once. The sequenced sample consisted of PBMCs. The receptors were gathered from a man aged 40-55 years in good health and CMV-seronegative.

The CDR3 DNA reads as TGTGCCAGCAGCTTGGATGGGGACACCTACGAGCAGTACTTC. Protein sequence: CASSLDGDTYEQYF. V usage is TRBV5-6 and J usage is TRBJ2-7; D perhaps matches TRBD1 (6 bases). V lost 0 bases and J lost 2, with 9 bases in between. CDR1 and CDR2 from the germline V gene are SGHDT and YYEEEE. This CDR3 is 14 amino acids long.

V usage is TRBV6-1 and J usage is TRBJ2-3; 14 nucleotides line up with TRBD2. Germline values: CDR1 MNHNS, CDR2 SASEGT. The CDR3 is 16 residues long. The ends lost 4 bases at V and 6 bases at J; junction bases unmatched: 6. The CDR3 region is CASSVRLAGGLDTQYF. DNA of the CDR3: TGTGCCAGCAGTGTCCGACTAGCGGGAGGGTTGGATACGCAGTATTTT.

V gene TRBV6-5 combines with J gene TRBJ2-1, with 9 bases matching TRBD2. The CDR3 runs 14 residues. Unmatched junction bases numbered 4, after V lost 6 bases and J lost 4 bases. Germline V lookup: CDR1 MNHEY, CDR2 SVGAGI. This CDR3 is CASRGGRVYNEQFF. Here the CDR3 DNA reads TGTGCCAGCAGGGGCGGGAGGGTATACAATGAGCAGTTCTTC.

The chain has TRBV5-5 and TRBJ1-5; TRBD1 might be the D (5 bases). Germline V gives CDR1 SGHKS, CDR2 YYEKEE (reference sequence). V lost 0 bases, J lost 2 bases, and 6 bases lay in between. There are 14 residues in the CDR3. CDR3 nucleotide sequence: TGTGCCAGCAGCTTGGCCAGGGGCAATCAGCCCCAGCATTTT. Its protein is CASSLARGNQPQHF.

The chain employs TRBV28 and TRBJ2-7, with 10 bases fitting TRBD1. The V and J ends lost 5 bases and 2 bases, in that order; junction bases with no gene match: 6. Germline CDR1 and CDR2: MDHEN and SYDVKM. The CDR3 spans 15 residues. The DNA for the CDR3 is TGTGCCAGCAGTAAATGGGACAGGGGTCCCTACGAGCAGTACTTC. It encodes CASSKWDRGPYEQYF.

The rearrangement joins TRBV27 to TRBJ2-2; a weak D match, TRBD2 (6 bases). The CDR3 totals 14 residues. Between the trimmed V and J ends, which lost 2 bases and 6 bases, there was a span of 10 bases. Germline V lookup: CDR1 MNHEY, CDR2 SMNVEV (reference sequence). The CDR3 nucleotides read TGTGCCAGCAGTTTAACGCGGGGCGCCGGGGAGCTGTTTTTT. This codes for CASSLTRGAGELFF.

This rearrangement joins TRBV30 to TRBJ2-7; 10 nucleotides line up with TRBD1. Germline lookup yields CDR1 GTSNPN and CDR2 SVGIG (reference sequence). V lost 0 bases, J lost 0 bases, and 5 bases stayed unmatched. The CDR3 extends over 16 amino acids. The CDR3 is CAWSVWGQGNSYEQYF. The CDR3 DNA follows: TGTGCCTGGAGTGTATGGGGACAGGGGAACTCCTACGAGCAGTACTTC.

The CDR3 DNA reads TGTGCAAGTCGCCGGGGTCGGGGGGCTTCCTACGAGCAGTACTTC. The encoded protein is CASRRGRGASYEQYF. J is TRBJ2-7 and V is TRBV12-2; TRBD2, as called in the table, went unchecked against the DNA. TRBV12-2 is recorded as a pseudogene. The CDR3 covers 15 residues.

This clone has a single count. The chain has TRBV11-2 and TRBJ2-3; D is uncertain. CDR1 and CDR2 from the germline V gene are SGHAT and FQNNGV. Deletions cut 2 bases from V and 0 bases from J, with 6 bases between. The CDR3 is 14 amino acids. CDR3 in amino acids: CASSLYKSTDTQYF. Here the CDR3 DNA reads TGTGCCAGCAGCTTATACAAAAGCACAGATACGCAGTATTTT.

This clone was detected once. This chain connects TRBV7-9 to TRBJ2-7, with TRBD2 identical over 10 bases. With 1 base clipped from V and 5 bases from J, the junction kept 2 bases outside the gene matches. CDR3 length: 14 residues. Germline loops: CDR1 SEHNR, CDR2 FQNEAQ (reference sequence). CDR3 nucleotides: TGTGCCAGCAGCTTAGGCCTAGCGGGAGACGAGCAGTACTTC. Translating gives CASSLGLAGDEQYF.

J is TRBJ2-5 and V is TRBV5-1; 7 bases match TRBD2. After removal of 4 bases from V and 5 bases from J, the junction contained 5 bases not matched to a gene. The CDR3 loop spans 13 amino acids. The germline gives CDR1 SGHRS, CDR2 YFSETQ. CDR3 region: CASSRGEGETQYF. The CDR3 DNA reads as TGCGCCAGCAGCCGTGGGGAGGGGGAGACCCAGTACTTC.

The chain joins TRBV19 to TRBJ1-2, with D tentatively TRBD1 (5 bases). The CDR3 length is 13 residues. V was pared by 5 bases and J by 4 bases, with 11 bases between. Per the germline V gene, CDR1 is LNHDA and CDR2 is SQIVND (reference sequence). CDR3 DNA: TGTGCCAGTAGTCCCAGGGTTGGCTATGGCTACACCTTC. Translating gives CASSPRVGYGYTF.

This clone was observed a handful of times. This chain links TRBV9 with TRBJ2-1; TRBD2 agrees at 14 bases. Germline V gene lookup returns CDR1 SGDLS and CDR2 YYNGEE. This CDR3 comprises 17 residues. The J segment lost 1 base and the V segment lost 4 bases, leaving 4 bases of the junction unmatched. CDR3 loop: CASSSRTSGGSYNEQFF. The CDR3 DNA sequence: TGTGCCAGCAGCTCCCGGACTAGCGGGGGGTCCTACAATGAGCAGTTCTTC. Full variable domain (missing parts from reference TRBV9 and TRBJ2-1): DSGVTQTPKHLITATGQRVTLRCSPRSGDLSVYWYQQSLDQGLQFLIQYYNGEERAKGNILERFSAQQFPDLHSELNLSSLELGDSALYFCASSSRTSGGSYNEQFFGPGTRLTVL.

This chain connects TRBV29-1 to TRBJ2-3, with 7 bases that match TRBD2. Germline V gene lookup returns CDR1 SQVTM and CDR2 ANQGSEA. The CDR3 has 19 amino acids. With 5 bases clipped from V and 7 bases from J, the junction kept 27 bases outside the gene matches. DNA of the CDR3: TGCAGCGTTTCAAATCCCTTAACTCCTACGGCGGGGGTGAAGAATACGCAGTATTTT. This gives the protein CSVSNPLTPTAGVKNTQYF.

This clone was seen more than once but under ten times. The chain recombines TRBV9 with TRBJ2-1, with 11 nucleotides matching TRBD2. The CDR3 is made up of 15 amino acids. V dropped 4 bases and J dropped 7; count of bases not matched to a gene: 7. Germline CDR1 reads SGDLS; CDR2 reads YYNGEE. The CDR3 is CASSSSGGARNEQFF. DNA of the CDR3: TGTGCCAGCAGCAGTAGCGGGGGGGCCCGGAATGAGCAGTTCTTC.

The chain carries TRBV29-1 and TRBJ1-1; D is unclear. The length of the CDR3 is 14 residues. Trimming stripped 7 bases from V and 1 base from J, with 16 bases between. The germline V gene encodes CDR1 SQVTM and CDR2 ANQGSEA. The CDR3 region is CSADIAVGNTEAFF. DNA of the CDR3: TGCAGCGCCGATATTGCGGTAGGGAACACTGAAGCTTTCTTT. Complete variable domain (other parts from reference TRBV29-1 and TRBJ1-1): SAVISQKPSRDICQRGTSLTIQCQVDSQVTMMFWYRQQPGQSLTLIATANQGSEATYESGFVIDKFPISRPNLTFSTLTVSNMSPEDSSIYLCSADIAVGNTEAFFGQGTRLTVV.

This chain joins TRBV7-2 and TRBJ2-5; a possible D gene is TRBD2 (5 bases). Between the trimmed V and J ends, which lost 0 bases and 4 bases, there was a span of 12 bases. The CDR3 sequence is 15 residues long. Looked up from germline, CDR1 is SGHTA and CDR2 is FQGNSA. The CDR3 loop reads CASSLALGARETQYF. The CDR3 DNA reads TGTGCCAGCAGCTTAGCGTTGGGAGCTCGAGAGACCCAGTACTTC.

V usage is TRBV29-1 and J usage is TRBJ2-2; a weak D match, TRBD1 (5 bases). V was clipped by 4 bases and J by 7 bases, with 16 bases between them. CDR3 length: 14 amino acids. Germline CDR1 reads SQVTM; CDR2 reads ANQGSEA. The CDR3 region has the DNA TGCAGCGTTGGGTTGAAAGGGGCCAGCGGGGAGCTGTTTTTT. Protein: CSVGLKGASGELFF.

The chain combines TRBV5-4 with TRBJ2-1, with D maybe TRBD1 (6 bases). Germline V gene sequence: CDR1 SGHNT, CDR2 YYREEE (reference sequence). CDR3 size: 14 residues. Trimming took 0 bases from V and 6 from J, leaving 10 bases between them. The CDR3 is CASSLAEGGNEQFF. CDR3 nucleotides: TGTGCCAGCAGCTTGGCCGAAGGGGGCAATGAGCAGTTCTTC.

V is TRBV25-1 and J is TRBJ2-2; TRBD1 is a possible D gene (5 bases). CDR1 and CDR2 (germline): MGHDK, SYGVNS. V lost 3 bases and J lost 3, with 8 bases in between. This CDR3 is 14 amino acids long. CDR3: CASSDREDTGELFF. The CDR3 nucleotides are TGTGCCAGCAGTGACAGGGAAGACACCGGGGAGCTGTTTTTT.

The chain uses TRBV7-9 and TRBJ2-5; 8 bases fit TRBD2. Germline CDR1 reads SEHNR; CDR2 reads FQNEAQ (reference sequence). The V and J ends lost 2 bases and 7 bases, in that order; junction bases with no gene match: 9. This CDR3 is 15 amino acids long. CDR3 sequence: CASSLTSGSIGTQYF. The CDR3 DNA is TGTGCCAGCAGCTTAACTAGCGGCTCGATAGGGACCCAGTACTTC.

The rearrangement joins TRBV19 to TRBJ1-5; D is unclear. V was trimmed by 4 bases and J by 0 bases, leaving 7 bases between them. Germline V gene sequence: CDR1 LNHDA, CDR2 SQIVND (reference sequence). The CDR3 sequence is 14 residues long. This CDR3 reads CASSSQISNQPQHF. CDR3 DNA sequence: TGTGCCAGTAGTAGCCAGATTAGCAATCAGCCCCAGCATTTT.

This clone appeared a few times. In the same sample, other DNA sequences code for this CDR3. The J gene is TRBJ1-4, the V gene TRBV28; 9 bases align to TRBD1. The CDR3 extends over 18 amino acids. Germline CDR1 is MDHEN and CDR2 is SYDVKM. V shed 3 bases and J 4 bases; nucleotides not matched to a gene: 12. The DNA of the CDR3 is TGTGCCAGCAGTTTCACAGGGGGCGTCGAGTGGGGTAATGAAAAACTGTTTTTT. It encodes CASSFTGGVEWGNEKLFF.

The chain has TRBV5-4 and TRBJ2-5, with 11 bases fitting TRBD2. Germline V gene lookup returns CDR1 SGHNT and CDR2 YYREEE (reference sequence). V dropped 4 bases and J dropped 2; count of bases not matched to a gene: 4. The CDR3 contains 15 residues. The CDR3: CASSTGLAVQETQYF. DNA for the CDR3: TGTGCCAGCAGCACGGGACTAGCGGTACAAGAGACCCAGTACTTC.

This clone was observed a few times. The chain recombines TRBV6-1 with TRBJ1-5; 7 bases are shared with TRBD1. Per germline, CDR1 MNHNS and CDR2 SASEGT. The CDR3 totals 16 residues. Trimming took 3 bases from V and 2 from J; bases not matched to a gene: 7. CDR3 coding DNA: TGTGCCAGCAGTGAGCTACAGGGGCTCCGCAATCAGCCCCAGCATTTT. It translates to CASSELQGLRNQPQHF.

The chain is built from TRBV9 and TRBJ2-3; 7 bases match TRBD2. Germline assignment: CDR1 SGDLS and CDR2 YYNGEE. V dropped 6 bases and J dropped 4; count of bases not matched to a gene: 8. This CDR3 region has 14 residues. The CDR3 reads CASKKGSGADTQYF. CDR3 in DNA: TGTGCCAGCAAGAAAGGAAGCGGGGCAGATACGCAGTATTTT.

The chain is built from TRBV7-2 and TRBJ1-5; weak D call: TRBD1 (6 bases). This CDR3 is 14 amino acids long. Trimming removed 3 bases from V and 4 bases from J, with 10 bases in between. Germline lookup yields CDR1 SGHTA and CDR2 FQGNSA. The CDR3, as DNA: TGTGCCAGCAGCTTCTCAGGGGCAAATCAGCCCCAGCATTTT. It specifies CASSFSGANQPQHF.